This TCR beta chain stems from a study of cytomegalovirus exposure and HLA in healthy donors. A single count supports this clone. The donors formed part of the roughly 120-subject validation cohort, distinct from the 666-subject first cohort. The CDR3 contains 15 residues. Trimming at V came to 5 bases and at J to 0 bases, leaving 3 bases not matched to a gene. CDR1 is SGHTA and CDR2 is FQGTGA in the germline V gene. Data came from immunoSEQ multiplex PCR; TCRdb stores just in-frame clones and leaves some out. The sample gives 150,000 to 200,000 clones, roughly nine tenths of which show up once; approximately 2.4% is in the top ten.

This chain uses TRBV7-3 with TRBJ2-7; 11 bases line up with TRBD2. The sequence was collected from a man younger than 35 in good health and CMV-seropositive. What was sequenced was PBMCs. CDR3 DNA: TGTGCCAGCAGCCGTAGCGGGGGGGCCTCCTACGAGCAGTACTTC. Translated: CASSRSGGASYEQYF.